The 5 T cell receptor beta chains reported below all come from one sample, sequenced in a study of long-term antiretroviral therapy in people with HIV. The immunoSEQ assay was v3.0, run at survey level. Clones were sequenced by immunoSEQ multiplex PCR, and TCRdb holds only the in-frame ones, with some missing. The data show 35,000 to 45,000 clones, roughly four fifths seen once. This specimen consisted of unsorted PBMCs, obtained 1 year after starting antiretroviral therapy. The receptors were gathered from a young man with HIV.

V usage is TRBV7-9 and J usage is TRBJ2-7; D not certain. Germline lookup yields CDR1 SEHNR and CDR2 FQNEAQ (reference sequence). Deletions cut 5 bases from V and 6 bases from J, with 17 bases between. The CDR3 length is 14 residues. The CDR3 sequence: CASSLTRSGPEQYF. The CDR3 coding sequence is TGTGCCAGCAGCCTCACCAGGAGTGGGCCCGAGCAGTACTTC.

The CDR3 DNA is TGCAGCGTTTCTTACGTGCTTAATGAAAAACTGTTTTTT. Encoded protein: CSVSYVLNEKLFF. This chain joins TRBV29-1 and TRBJ1-4; D gene unclear. CDR1 and CDR2 (germline): SQVTM, ANQGSEA. V was trimmed by 5 bases and J by 4 bases, leaving 11 bases between them. The CDR3 is 13 residues long.

The chain uses TRBV2 and TRBJ2-2, with D unresolved. The V end was cut by 5 bases, the J end by 9 bases, with 13 bases between. In germline, CDR1 is SNHLY, CDR2 FYNNEI. The length of the CDR3 is 13 residues. The CDR3 DNA follows: TGTGCCAGCAGTTGGACGGTCCTCCGGGAGCTGTTTTTT. It encodes CASSWTVLRELFF.

In this sample, this clone turned up once. The chain combines TRBV11-2 with TRBJ1-2, with unresolved D. This CDR3 has 15 residues. Germline V gives CDR1 SGHAT, CDR2 FQNNGV. The V end was cut by 4 bases, the J end by 6 bases, with 18 bases between. CDR3 DNA sequence: TGTGCCAGCAGCTCATTGAGGGCCACGCTGGATGGCTACACCTTC. It is translated as CASSSLRATLDGYTF.

J is TRBJ2-7 and V is TRBV28; D gene uncertain. CDR1 and CDR2 (germline): MDHEN, SYDVKM. CDR3 length: 13 amino acids. The V end was cut by 5 bases, the J end by 2 bases, with 10 bases between. This chain's CDR3 is CASSPQNPYEQYF. DNA of the CDR3: TGTGCCAGCAGTCCCCAAAACCCCTACGAGCAGTACTTC.